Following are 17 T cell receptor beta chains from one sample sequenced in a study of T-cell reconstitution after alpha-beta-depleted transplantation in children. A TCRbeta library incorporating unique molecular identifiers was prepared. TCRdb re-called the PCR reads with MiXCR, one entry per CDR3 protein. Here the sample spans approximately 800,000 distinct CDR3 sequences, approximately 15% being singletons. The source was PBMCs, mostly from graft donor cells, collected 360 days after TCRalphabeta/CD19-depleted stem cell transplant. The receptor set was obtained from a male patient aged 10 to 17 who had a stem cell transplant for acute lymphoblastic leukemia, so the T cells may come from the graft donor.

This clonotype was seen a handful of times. The CDR3 sequence is CSANFPGLAGAETQYF. CDR3 coding DNA: TGCAGTGCTAACTTCCCCGGACTAGCGGGAGCGGAGACCCAGTACTTC. V is TRBV20-1 and J is TRBJ2-5; 13 bases agree with TRBD2. The junction had 10 bases not matched to a gene; V was cut back by 4 bases and J by 5 bases. There are 16 residues in the CDR3. Per the germline V gene, CDR1 is DFQATT and CDR2 is SNEGSKA (reference sequence).

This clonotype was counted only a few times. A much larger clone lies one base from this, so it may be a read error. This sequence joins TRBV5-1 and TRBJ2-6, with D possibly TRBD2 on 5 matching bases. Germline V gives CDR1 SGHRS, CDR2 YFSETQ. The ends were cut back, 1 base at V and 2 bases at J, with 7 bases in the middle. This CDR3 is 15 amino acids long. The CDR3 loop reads CASSLNGAGANVLTF. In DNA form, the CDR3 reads TGCGCCAGCAGCTTGAACGGGGCTGGGGCCAACGTCCTGACTTTC.

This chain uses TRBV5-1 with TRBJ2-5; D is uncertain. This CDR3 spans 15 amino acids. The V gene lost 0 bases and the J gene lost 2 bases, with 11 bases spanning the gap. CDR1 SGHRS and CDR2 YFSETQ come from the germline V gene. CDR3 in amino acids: CASSLELTPQETQYF. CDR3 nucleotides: TGCGCCAGCAGCTTGGAGTTGACCCCTCAAGAGACCCAGTACTTC.

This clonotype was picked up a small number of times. The CDR3 protein is CASSFTGGGQPQHF. In nucleotides, the CDR3 is TGTGCCAGCAGCTTTACAGGAGGTGGACAGCCCCAGCATTTT. This chain joins TRBV7-9 and TRBJ1-5; a weak D match, TRBD1 (5 bases). Between the trimmed V and J ends, which lost 3 bases and 7 bases, there was a span of 13 bases. CDR1 SEHNR and CDR2 FQNEAQ come from the germline V gene (reference sequence). The CDR3 is 14 amino acids. Supplemented by reference TRBV7-9 and TRBJ1-5, the full variable domain reads DTGVSQNPRHKITKRGQNVTFRCDPISEHNRLYWYRQTLGQGPEFLTYFQNEAQLEKSRLLSDRFSAERPKGSFSTLEIQRTEQGDSAMYLCASSFTGGGQPQHFGDGTRLSIL.

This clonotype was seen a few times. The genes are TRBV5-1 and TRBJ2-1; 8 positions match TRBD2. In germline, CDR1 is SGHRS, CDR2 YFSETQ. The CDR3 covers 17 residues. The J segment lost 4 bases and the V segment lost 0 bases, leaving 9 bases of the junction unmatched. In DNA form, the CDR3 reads TGCGCCAGCAGCTTGGCCGGTCAGACTAGCGTATACAATGAGCAGTTCTTC. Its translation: CASSLAGQTSVYNEQFF.

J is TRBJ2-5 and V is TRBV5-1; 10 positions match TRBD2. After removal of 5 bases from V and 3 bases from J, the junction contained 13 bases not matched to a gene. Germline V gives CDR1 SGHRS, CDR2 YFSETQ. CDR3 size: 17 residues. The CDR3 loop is CASSPPPLLAGEETQYF. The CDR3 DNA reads TGCGCCAGCAGTCCCCCTCCCTTGCTAGCGGGAGAAGAGACCCAGTACTTC.

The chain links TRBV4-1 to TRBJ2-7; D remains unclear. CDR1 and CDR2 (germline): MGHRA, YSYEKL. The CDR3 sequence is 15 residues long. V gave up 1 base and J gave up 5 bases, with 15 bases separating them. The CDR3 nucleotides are TGCGCCAGCAGCCAAGTAGGAGTGGTGAGTGACGAGCAGTACTTC. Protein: CASSQVGVVSDEQYF.

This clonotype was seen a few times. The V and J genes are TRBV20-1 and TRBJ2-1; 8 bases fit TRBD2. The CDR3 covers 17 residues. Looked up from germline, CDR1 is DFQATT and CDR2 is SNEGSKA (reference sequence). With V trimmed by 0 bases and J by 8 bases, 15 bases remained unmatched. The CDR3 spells CSARDLQSGSGGDEQFF. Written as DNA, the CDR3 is TGCAGTGCTAGAGATCTACAGTCGGGGAGCGGGGGTGATGAGCAGTTCTTC.

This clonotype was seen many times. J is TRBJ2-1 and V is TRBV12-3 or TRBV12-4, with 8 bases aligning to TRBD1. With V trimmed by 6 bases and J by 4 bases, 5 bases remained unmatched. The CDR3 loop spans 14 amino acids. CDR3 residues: CASRTGEGYNEQFF. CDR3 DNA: TGTGCCAGCAGGACAGGGGAAGGGTACAATGAGCAGTTCTTC.

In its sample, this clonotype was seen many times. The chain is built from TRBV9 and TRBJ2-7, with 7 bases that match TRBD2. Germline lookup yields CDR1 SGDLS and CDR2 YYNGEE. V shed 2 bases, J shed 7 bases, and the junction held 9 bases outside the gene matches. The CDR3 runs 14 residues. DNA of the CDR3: TGTGCCAGCAGCGTTAGCGGGCCAGACCGGGAGCAGTACTTC. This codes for CASSVSGPDREQYF.

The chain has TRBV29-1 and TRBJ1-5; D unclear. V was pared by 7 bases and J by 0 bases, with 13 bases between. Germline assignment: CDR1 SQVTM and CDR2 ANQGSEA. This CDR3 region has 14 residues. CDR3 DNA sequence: TGCAGCGCAAGCGGGGAGTATAGCAATCAGCCCCAGCATTTT. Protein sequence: CSASGEYSNQPQHF.

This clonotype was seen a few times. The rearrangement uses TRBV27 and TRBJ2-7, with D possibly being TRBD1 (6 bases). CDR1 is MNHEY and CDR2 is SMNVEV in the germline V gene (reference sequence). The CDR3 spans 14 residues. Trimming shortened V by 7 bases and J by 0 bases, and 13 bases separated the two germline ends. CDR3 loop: CASKRGGSSYEQYF. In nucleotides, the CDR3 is TGTGCCAGCAAACGAGGGGGTAGCTCCTACGAGCAGTACTTC.

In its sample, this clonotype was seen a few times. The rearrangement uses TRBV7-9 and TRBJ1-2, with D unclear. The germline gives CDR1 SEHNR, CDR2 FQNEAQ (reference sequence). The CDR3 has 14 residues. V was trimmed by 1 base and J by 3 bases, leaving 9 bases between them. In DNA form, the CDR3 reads TGTGCCAGCAGCTTAGGGGCACGCGACTATGGCTACACCTTC. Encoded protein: CASSLGARDYGYTF.

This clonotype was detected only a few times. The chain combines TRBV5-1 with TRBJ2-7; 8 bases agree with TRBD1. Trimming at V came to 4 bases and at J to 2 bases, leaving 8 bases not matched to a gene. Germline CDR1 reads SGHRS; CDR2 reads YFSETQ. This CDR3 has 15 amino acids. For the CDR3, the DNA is TGCGCCAGCAGCCCGGCGACAGGGGATCCCTACGAGCAGTACTTC. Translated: CASSPATGDPYEQYF.

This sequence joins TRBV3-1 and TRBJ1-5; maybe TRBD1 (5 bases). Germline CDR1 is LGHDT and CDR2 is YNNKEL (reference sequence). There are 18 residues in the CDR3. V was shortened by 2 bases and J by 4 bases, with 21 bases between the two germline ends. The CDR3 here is CASSQRWTPGQRNQPQHF. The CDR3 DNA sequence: TGTGCCAGCAGCCAAAGATGGACGCCGGGGCAGCGGAATCAGCCCCAGCATTTT.

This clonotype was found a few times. In DNA, the CDR3 is TGTGCCAGCAGGGATCATAGCGCCCTCTCCTACGAGCAGTACTTC. This codes for CASRDHSALSYEQYF. The chain recombines TRBV3-1 with TRBJ2-7, with a possible D match to TRBD2 (5 bases). The CDR3 runs 15 residues. Germline V gene data show CDR1 as LGHDT and CDR2 as YNNKEL (reference sequence). The V gene lost 6 bases and the J gene lost 0 bases, with 15 bases spanning the gap.

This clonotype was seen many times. The DNA of the CDR3 is TGTGCCAGCAGCTTCTGGGATGAGCAGTTCTTC. Encoded protein: CASSFWDEQFF. This sequence joins TRBV7-2 and TRBJ2-1, with D unclear. Germline CDR1 reads SGHTA; CDR2 reads FQGNSA. V dropped 3 bases and J dropped 8 bases, with 5 bases sitting between them. The CDR3 contains 11 residues.